The T cell receptor (beta chain) described here comes from a study of cytomegalovirus exposure and HLA in healthy donors. With regard to this clone: The target antigen is unknown.

In germline, CDR1 is SQVTM, CDR2 ANQGSEA. CDR3 size: 13 residues. The junction had 5 bases not matched to a gene; V was cut back by 6 bases and J by 1 base. Vbeta (60) and Jbeta (13) primers were used in the PCR. Profiled with immunoSEQ multiplex PCR; TCRdb holds only in-frame clones, not every one. The repertoire table contains about 110,000 clones. Broader study findings: Rarity held for most TCR sequences, but there were some public TCRs that occurred in many donors. HLA allele associations emerged for around 15,000 TCR beta sequences in a later analysis, at 0.05 false discovery rate.

The receptor comes from a man aged 40-49 years in good health and CMV-seropositive. The chain joins TRBV29-1 to TRBJ1-1, with 7 bases identical to TRBD1. Specimen: PBMCs. The CDR3 region has the DNA TGCAGCGTCACGGGACAGAAGAACACTGAAGCTTTCTTT. Translated: CSVTGQKNTEAFF. The whole variable domain, remainder taken from reference TRBV29-1 and TRBJ1-1, is SAVISQKPSRDICQRGTSLTIQCQVDSQVTMMFWYRQQPGQSLTLIATANQGSEATYESGFVIDKFPISRPNLTFSTLTVSNMSPEDSSIYLCSVTGQKNTEAFFGQGTRLTVV.